The clone carrying this T cell receptor beta chain came up a few times. The antigen is undetermined. The source of the sample is a study of identical twins. Study conclusions and caveats: Model-predicted out-of-frame TCR alpha sharing fell below observed values in monozygotic twins. Less excess twin sharing appeared in beta out-of-frame sequences.

The CDR3 length is 15 residues. V lost 9 bases to trimming and J lost 4 bases, with 17 bases between them. Germline values: CDR1 SGHRS, CDR2 YFSETQ. TCRdb re-called the 5' RACE reads through MiXCR, storing one row per CDR3 protein. This table holds 450,000 or so distinct CDR3 sequences, roughly 24% found once. These data were also filed under a second study, of T cells expressing NK-cell markers. As that report states: The CD3+CD56-NKG2C+ fraction of a few donors was also led by these clonotypes.

The sequence was obtained from a woman aged 18 to 35 in good health. The chain links TRBV5-1 to TRBJ2-6; D may correspond to TRBD1 or TRBD2 (6 bases each). Sequencing was performed on CD4+ T cells sorted from blood. The CDR3 region is CATQRGASGANVLTF. The CDR3 region has the DNA TGCGCCACCCAGAGGGGGGCATCCGGGGCCAACGTCCTGACTTTC.